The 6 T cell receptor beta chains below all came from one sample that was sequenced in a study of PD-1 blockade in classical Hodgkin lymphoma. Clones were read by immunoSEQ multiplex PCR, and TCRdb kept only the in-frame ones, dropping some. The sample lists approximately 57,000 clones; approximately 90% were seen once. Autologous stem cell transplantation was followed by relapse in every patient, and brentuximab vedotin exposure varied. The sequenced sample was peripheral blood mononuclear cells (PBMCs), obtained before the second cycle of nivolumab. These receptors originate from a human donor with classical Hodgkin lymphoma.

The CDR3 region has the DNA TGTGCCAGCAGGAGACAGGGTATGAACACTGAAGCTTTCTTT. Encoded protein: CASRRQGMNTEAFF. J is TRBJ1-1 and V is TRBV5-4; 7 nucleotides line up with TRBD1. This CDR3 region has 14 residues. The junction had 4 bases not matched to a gene; V was cut back by 5 bases and J by 0 bases. Per germline, CDR1 SGHNT and CDR2 YYREEE (reference sequence).

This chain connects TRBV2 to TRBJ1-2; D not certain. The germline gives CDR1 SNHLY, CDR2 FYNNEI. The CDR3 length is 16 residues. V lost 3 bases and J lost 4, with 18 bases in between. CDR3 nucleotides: TGTGCCAGCAGTGACACAACGAGTCCTAAATCCTATGGCTACACCTTC. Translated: CASSDTTSPKSYGYTF.

The CDR3 DNA reads as TGCAGCGTTTACCACAGTATGAACACTGAAGCTTTCTTT. Translated, it gives CSVYHSMNTEAFF. The chain uses TRBV29-1 and TRBJ1-1; unclear D gene. Germline V lookup: CDR1 SQVTM, CDR2 ANQGSEA. V dropped 5 bases and J dropped 0 bases, with 10 bases sitting between them. The CDR3 loop spans 13 amino acids.

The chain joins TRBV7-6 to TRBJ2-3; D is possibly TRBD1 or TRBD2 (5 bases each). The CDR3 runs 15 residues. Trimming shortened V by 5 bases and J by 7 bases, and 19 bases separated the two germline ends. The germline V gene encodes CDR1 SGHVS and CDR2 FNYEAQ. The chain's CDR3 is CASSQTRGAGHTQYF. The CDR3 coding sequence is TGTGCCAGCAGCCAAACCCGGGGCGCAGGCCATACGCAGTATTTT.

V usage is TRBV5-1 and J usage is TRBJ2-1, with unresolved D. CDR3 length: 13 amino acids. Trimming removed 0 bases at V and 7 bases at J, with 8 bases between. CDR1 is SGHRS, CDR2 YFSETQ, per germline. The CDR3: CASSLEHRNEQFF. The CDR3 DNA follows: TGCGCCAGCAGCTTGGAACATCGGAATGAGCAGTTCTTC.

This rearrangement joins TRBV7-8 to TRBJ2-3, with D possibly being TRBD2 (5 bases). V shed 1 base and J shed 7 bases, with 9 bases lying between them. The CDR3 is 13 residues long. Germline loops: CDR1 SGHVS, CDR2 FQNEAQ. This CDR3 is CASSLGGLNTQYF. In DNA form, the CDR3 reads TGTGCCAGCAGCTTAGGAGGGCTGAATACGCAGTATTTT.